The 5 T cell receptor beta chains below all came from one sample that was sequenced in a study of cytomegalovirus exposure and HLA in healthy donors. In the PCR, 60 Vbeta and 13 Jbeta primers were used. Sequencing used immunoSEQ multiplex PCR; TCRdb keeps in-frame clones, though not all of them. Here the sample spans over 90,000 clones, under 80% being singletons. Source material: PBMCs. All receptors derive from a woman in her late teens or twenties in good health and CMV-seropositive.

The chain links TRBV5-1 to TRBJ2-1; D may be TRBD1 (6 bases). Deletions cut 1 base from V and 2 bases from J, with 7 bases between. Germline V gene lookup returns CDR1 SGHRS and CDR2 YFSETQ. The CDR3 totals 14 residues. This chain's CDR3 is CASSLRTAYNEQFF. As DNA, the CDR3 is TGCGCCAGCAGCTTGAGGACAGCCTACAATGAGCAGTTCTTC.

The chain joins TRBV23-1 to TRBJ2-3, with D perhaps matching TRBD2 (6 bases). TRBV23-1 is classed as an ORF, of uncertain function. The CDR3 totals 16 residues. Between the trimmed V and J ends, which lost 1 base and 3 bases, there was a span of 14 bases. CDR3 loop: CASSQLAGRGTDTQYF. In DNA, the CDR3 is TGCGCCAGCAGTCAATTGGCCGGGAGAGGAACAGATACGCAGTATTTT.

The chain uses TRBV12-5 and TRBJ2-5, with 14 bases matching TRBD2. Unmatched junction bases numbered 2, after V lost 4 bases and J lost 4 bases. Germline CDR1 LGHNT, CDR2 FRNRAP. The CDR3 contains 15 residues. The CDR3 bases are TGTGCTAGTGGTTCCGGGACTAGCGGGAGAGAGACCCAGTACTTC. This gives the protein CASGSGTSGRETQYF.

CDR3 loop: CASSLEGGRELFF. As DNA, the CDR3 is TGCGCCAGCAGCTTGGAAGGGGGTCGGGAGCTGTTTTTT. The chain employs TRBV5-1 and TRBJ2-2; D is perhaps TRBD1 (6 bases). V lost 0 bases, J lost 9 bases, and 9 bases lay in between. The germline V gene has CDR1 SGHRS and CDR2 YFSETQ. CDR3 length: 13 residues.

V usage is TRBV2 and J usage is TRBJ1-5; D uncertain. Germline V gene sequence: CDR1 SNHLY, CDR2 FYNNEI. The V end was cut by 7 bases, the J end by 0 bases, with 10 bases between. This CDR3 contains 14 residues. The CDR3: CASTGFYSNQPQHF. The CDR3 region has the DNA TGTGCCAGCACAGGATTCTATAGCAATCAGCCCCAGCATTTT.